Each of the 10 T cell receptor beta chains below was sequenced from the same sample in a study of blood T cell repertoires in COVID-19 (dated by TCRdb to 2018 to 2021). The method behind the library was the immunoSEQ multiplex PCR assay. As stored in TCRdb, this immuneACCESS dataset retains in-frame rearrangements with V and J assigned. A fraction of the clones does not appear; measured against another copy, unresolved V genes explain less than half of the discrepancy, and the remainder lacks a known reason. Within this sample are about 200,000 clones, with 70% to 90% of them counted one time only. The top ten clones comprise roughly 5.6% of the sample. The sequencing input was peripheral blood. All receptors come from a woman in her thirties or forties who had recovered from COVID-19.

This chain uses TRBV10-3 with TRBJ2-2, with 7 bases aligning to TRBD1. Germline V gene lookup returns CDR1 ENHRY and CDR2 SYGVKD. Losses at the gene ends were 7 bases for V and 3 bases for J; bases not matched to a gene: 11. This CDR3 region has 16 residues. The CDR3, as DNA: TGTGCCATCAACCTCCGAGACAGGGCGGACACCGGGGAGCTGTTTTTT. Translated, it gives CAINLRDRADTGELFF.

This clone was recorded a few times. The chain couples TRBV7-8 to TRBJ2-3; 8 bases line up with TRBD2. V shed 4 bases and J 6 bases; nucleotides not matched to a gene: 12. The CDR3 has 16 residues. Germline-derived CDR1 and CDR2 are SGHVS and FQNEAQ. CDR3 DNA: TGTGCCAGCAGCTACCGTAGACTAGCGCAGGGGGATACGCAGTATTTT. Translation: CASSYRRLAQGDTQYF.

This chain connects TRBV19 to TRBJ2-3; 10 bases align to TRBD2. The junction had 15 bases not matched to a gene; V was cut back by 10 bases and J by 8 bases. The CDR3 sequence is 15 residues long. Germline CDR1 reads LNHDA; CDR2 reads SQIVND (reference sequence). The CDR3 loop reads CATAPPSGSFVTQYF. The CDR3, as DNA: TGTGCCACCGCTCCTCCTAGCGGGAGTTTCGTTACGCAGTATTTT.

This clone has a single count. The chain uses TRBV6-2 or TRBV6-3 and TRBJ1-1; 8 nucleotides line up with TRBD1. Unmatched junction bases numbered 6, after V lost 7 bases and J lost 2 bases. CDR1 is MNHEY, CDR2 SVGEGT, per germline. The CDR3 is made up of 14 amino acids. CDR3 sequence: CASNPQGVNTEAFF. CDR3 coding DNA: TGTGCCAGCAACCCACAGGGGGTAAACACTGAAGCTTTCTTT.

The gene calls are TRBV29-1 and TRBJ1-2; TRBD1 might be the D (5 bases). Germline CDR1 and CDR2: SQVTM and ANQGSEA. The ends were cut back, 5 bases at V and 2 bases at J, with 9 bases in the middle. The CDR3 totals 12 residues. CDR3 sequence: CSVYRRNYGYTF. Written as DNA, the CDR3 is TGCAGCGTTTACAGGCGCAACTATGGCTACACCTTC.

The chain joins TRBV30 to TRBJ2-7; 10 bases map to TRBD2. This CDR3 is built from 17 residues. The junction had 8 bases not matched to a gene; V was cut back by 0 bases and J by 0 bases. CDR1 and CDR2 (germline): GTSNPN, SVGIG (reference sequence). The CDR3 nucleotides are TGTGCCTGGAGTGTTACTTTGACTAGCGGGTACTCCTACGAGCAGTACTTC. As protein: CAWSVTLTSGYSYEQYF.

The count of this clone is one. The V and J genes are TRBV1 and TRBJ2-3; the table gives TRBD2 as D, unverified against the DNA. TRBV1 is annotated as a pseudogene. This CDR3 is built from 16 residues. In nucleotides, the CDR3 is TGCACCAGCAGCCAAGATGGAAGCGAGAGCACAGATACGCAGTATTTT. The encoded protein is CTSSQDGSESTDTQYF.

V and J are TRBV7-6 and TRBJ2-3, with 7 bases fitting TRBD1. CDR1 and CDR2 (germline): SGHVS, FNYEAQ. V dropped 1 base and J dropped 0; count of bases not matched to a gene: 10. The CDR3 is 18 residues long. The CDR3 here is CASSLVVETGSSTDTQYF. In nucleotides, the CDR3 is TGTGCCAGCAGCTTAGTAGTGGAGACAGGGTCCAGCACAGATACGCAGTATTTT.

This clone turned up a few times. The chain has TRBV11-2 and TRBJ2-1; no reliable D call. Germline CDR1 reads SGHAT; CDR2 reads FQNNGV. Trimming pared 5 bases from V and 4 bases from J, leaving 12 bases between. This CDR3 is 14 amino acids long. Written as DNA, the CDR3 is TGTGCCAGCAGCCTACCCCTTGGTTACAATGAGCAGTTCTTC. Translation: CASSLPLGYNEQFF.

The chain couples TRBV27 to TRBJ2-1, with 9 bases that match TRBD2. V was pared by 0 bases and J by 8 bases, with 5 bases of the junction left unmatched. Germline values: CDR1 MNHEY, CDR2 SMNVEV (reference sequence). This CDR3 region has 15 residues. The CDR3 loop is CASSLSASGIDEQFF. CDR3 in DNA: TGTGCCAGCAGTTTATCAGCTAGCGGGATCGATGAGCAGTTCTTC.